Following are 14 T cell receptor beta chains from one sample sequenced in a study of shared clonotypes between healthy human individuals (dated by TCRdb to the early 2020s). Library creation used the immunoSEQ multiplex PCR assay. Not all clones reach the TCRdb copy of this immuneACCESS table, which keeps in-frame sequences only. Checked studies attribute under half of the gap to unresolved V genes and leave the rest unexplained. This sample is represented by roughly 1,100,000 clones; around four fifths of them were singletons. 1.4% of the sample is held by the ten biggest clonotypes. The sequenced sample was memory CD4+ T cells sorted from blood. In the paper's terms, the cell subset or site label means: CD45RA-negative fraction. The receptors stem from a man younger than 35 in good health.

The chain joins TRBV28 to TRBJ2-3; 8 positions agree with TRBD2. J was trimmed by 2 bases and V by 10 bases; bases with no gene match: 8. This CDR3 contains 14 residues. In germline, CDR1 is MDHEN, CDR2 SYDVKM. CDR3 protein: CATKSGGPTDTQYF. The CDR3 DNA sequence: TGTGCCACCAAGAGCGGGGGCCCCACAGATACGCAGTATTTT.

This rearrangement joins TRBV7-9 to TRBJ2-7, with D possibly matching TRBD2 (6 bases). There are 16 residues in the CDR3. The germline V gene has CDR1 SEHNR and CDR2 FQNEAQ (reference sequence). The V and J ends lost 3 bases and 2 bases respectively, with 17 bases between them. This chain's CDR3 is CASSLDSGGAAYEQYF. The DNA for the CDR3 is TGTGCCAGCAGCTTGGATTCTGGCGGGGCCGCCTACGAGCAGTACTTC.

This chain joins TRBV5-5 and TRBJ1-1; a possible D gene is TRBD1 (5 bases). V lost 7 bases and J 2 bases, leaving 15 bases between the germline ends. The germline CDR1 and CDR2 sequences are SGHKS and YYEKEE (reference sequence). The CDR3 has 14 amino acids. The CDR3 region has the DNA TGTGCCAGCCGCTGGTCAGGGTTTAACACTGAAGCTTTCTTT. It yields the protein CASRWSGFNTEAFF. Looking up the rest from reference TRBV5-5 and TRBJ1-1 gives the full variable domain: DAGVTQSPTHLIKTRGQQVTLRCSPISGHKSVSWYQQVLGQGPQFIFQYYEKEERGRGNFPDRFSARQFPNYSSELNVNALLLGDSALYLCASRWSGFNTEAFFGQGTRLTVV.

This chain uses TRBV18 with TRBJ2-7, with TRBD2 matching 7 bases. V lost 3 bases to trimming and J lost 0 bases; unmatched junction nucleotides: 14. The CDR3 covers 18 residues. The germline V gene has CDR1 KGHSH and CDR2 LQKENI. CDR3 residues: CASSPLIPAGSLSYEQYF. The CDR3 bases are TGTGCCAGCTCACCGCTTATCCCAGCGGGGTCCCTCTCCTACGAGCAGTACTTC. Looking up the rest from reference TRBV18 and TRBJ2-7 gives the full variable domain: NAGVMQNPRHLVRRRGQEARLRCSPMKGHSHVYWYRQLPEEGLKFMVYLQKENIIDESGMPKERFSAEFPKEGPSILRIQQVVRGDSAAYFCASSPLIPAGSLSYEQYFGPGTRLTVT.

This sequence joins TRBV7-6 and TRBJ2-7; either TRBD1 or TRBD2 may fit D (5 bases each). The V end was cut by 5 bases, the J end by 5 bases, with 13 bases between. CDR1 and CDR2 from the germline V gene are SGHVS and FNYEAQ. The CDR3 totals 13 residues. The CDR3 here is CASSPRGAHEQYF. CDR3 bases: TGTGCCAGCAGCCCAAGAGGGGCGCACGAGCAGTACTTC.

The chain is built from TRBV27 and TRBJ1-4; no clear D. There are 14 residues in the CDR3. The germline V and J ends were trimmed by 3 bases and 8 bases, with 13 bases remaining between them. CDR1 MNHEY and CDR2 SMNVEV come from the germline V gene (reference sequence). CDR3 sequence reads: CASSFAGEEEKLFF. The CDR3 DNA reads as TGTGCCAGCAGTTTCGCAGGAGAGGAGGAAAAACTGTTTTTT.

Details on this clone: The sample carries other DNA sequences with the same CDR3. The J gene is TRBJ1-1, the V gene TRBV5-1; the D gene is possibly TRBD1 (5 bases). The CDR3 runs 14 residues. V was shortened by 3 bases and J by 0 bases, with 9 bases between the two germline ends. CDR1 and CDR2 (germline): SGHRS, YFSETQ. CDR3 amino acids: CASSSQGMNTEAFF. In nucleotides, the CDR3 is TGCGCCAGCAGCTCGCAGGGTATGAACACTGAAGCTTTCTTT.

The chain employs TRBV2 and TRBJ1-1, with D unresolved. The CDR3 spans 15 residues. Deletions cut 1 base from V and 1 base from J, with 10 bases between. Germline CDR1 SNHLY, CDR2 FYNNEI. CDR3 loop: CASSEDGWRNTEAFF. CDR3 DNA: TGTGCCAGCAGTGAAGACGGGTGGCGGAACACTGAAGCTTTCTTT.

The chain combines TRBV7-6 with TRBJ1-2, with D possibly matching TRBD1 (6 bases). The CDR3 is 12 amino acids. Germline lookup yields CDR1 SGHVS and CDR2 FNYEAQ. The ends were cut back, 3 bases at V and 5 bases at J, with 7 bases in the middle. CDR3 region: CASSFRGYGYTF. The CDR3, as DNA: TGTGCCAGCAGCTTCAGGGGATATGGCTACACCTTC.

The rearrangement links TRBV6-5 to TRBJ2-3; 15 nucleotides agree with TRBD2. The V segment lost 5 bases and the J segment 7 bases; nucleotides outside the gene matches: 4. The CDR3 contains 15 residues. Germline V CDR1 and CDR2: MNHEY, SVGAGI. The CDR3 here is CASSRTSGGENTQYF. CDR3 nucleotides: TGTGCCAGCAGTCGGACTAGCGGGGGGGAAAATACGCAGTATTTT.

The chain uses TRBV14 and TRBJ1-6, with 10 nucleotides matching TRBD1. Germline V lookup: CDR1 SGHDN, CDR2 FVKESK. This CDR3 has 15 amino acids. Trimming removed 3 bases from V and 10 bases from J; junction bases left unmatched: 6. The CDR3 here is CASSHGTGVRSPLHF. The CDR3 nucleotides read TGTGCCAGCAGCCACGGGACAGGGGTAAGATCACCCCTCCACTTT. Full variable domain (outside the CDR3, taken from reference TRBV14 and TRBJ1-6): EAGVTQFPSHSVIEKGQTVTLRCDPISGHDNLYWYRRVMGKEIKFLLHFVKESKQDESGMPNNRFLAERTGGTYSTLKVQPAELEDSGVYFCASSHGTGVRSPLHFGNGTRLTVT.

The gene calls are TRBV7-9 and TRBJ1-6; D perhaps matches TRBD1 (6 bases). CDR3 length: 14 residues. Germline assignment: CDR1 SEHNR and CDR2 FQNEAQ (reference sequence). V dropped 2 bases and J dropped 13 bases, with 15 bases sitting between them. The CDR3 DNA sequence: TGTGCCAGCAGCTTACAACAGGGCCCTTCCCCCCTCCACTTT. This encodes CASSLQQGPSPLHF.

CDR3 nucleotides: TGTGCCAGCAAGAGAACTGCGACCTACGAGCAGTACTTC. It specifies CASKRTATYEQYF. The rearrangement uses TRBV6-5 and TRBJ2-7; D remains ambiguous. Trimming took 7 bases from V and 2 from J, leaving 12 bases between them. Per the germline V gene, CDR1 is MNHEY and CDR2 is SVGAGI. This CDR3 region has 13 residues.

CDR3 sequence: CASSEVSSADTQYF. As DNA, the CDR3 is TGCGCCAGCAGCGAAGTCTCGAGCGCAGATACGCAGTATTTT. V and J are TRBV5-1 and TRBJ2-3; D is undetermined. There are 14 residues in the CDR3. The V gene lost 4 bases and the J gene lost 4 bases, with 13 bases spanning the gap. Germline CDR1 SGHRS, CDR2 YFSETQ.